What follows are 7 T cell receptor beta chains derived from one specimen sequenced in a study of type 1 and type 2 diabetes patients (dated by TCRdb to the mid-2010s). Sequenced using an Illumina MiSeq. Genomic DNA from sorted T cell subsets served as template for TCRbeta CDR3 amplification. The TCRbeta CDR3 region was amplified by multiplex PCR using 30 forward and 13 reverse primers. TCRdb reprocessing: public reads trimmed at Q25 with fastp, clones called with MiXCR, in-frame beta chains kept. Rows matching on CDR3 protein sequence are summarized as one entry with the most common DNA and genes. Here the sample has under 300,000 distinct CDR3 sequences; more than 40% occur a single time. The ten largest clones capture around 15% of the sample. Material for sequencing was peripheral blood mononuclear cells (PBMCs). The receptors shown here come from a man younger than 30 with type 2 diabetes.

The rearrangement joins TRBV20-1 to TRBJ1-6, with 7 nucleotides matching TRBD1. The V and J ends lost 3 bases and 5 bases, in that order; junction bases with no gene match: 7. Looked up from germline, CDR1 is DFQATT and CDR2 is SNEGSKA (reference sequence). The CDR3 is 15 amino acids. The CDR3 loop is CSASLGTVNNSPLHF. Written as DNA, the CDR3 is TGCAGTGCTAGTCTCGGGACAGTGAATAATTCACCCCTCCACTTT.

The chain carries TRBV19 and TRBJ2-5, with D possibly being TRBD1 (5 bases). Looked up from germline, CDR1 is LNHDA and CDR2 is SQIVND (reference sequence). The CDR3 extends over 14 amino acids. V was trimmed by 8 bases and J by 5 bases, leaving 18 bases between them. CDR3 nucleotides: TGTGCCAGTGCTAACGGCAGGGATCGGGAGACCCAGTACTTC. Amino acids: CASANGRDRETQYF.

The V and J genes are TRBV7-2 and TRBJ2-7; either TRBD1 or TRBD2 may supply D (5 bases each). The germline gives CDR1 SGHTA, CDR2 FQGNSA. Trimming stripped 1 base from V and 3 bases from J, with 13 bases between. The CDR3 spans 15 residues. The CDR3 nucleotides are TGTGCCAGCAGCTTAGATTTTCGGGGCAACTACGAGCAGTACTTC. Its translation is CASSLDFRGNYEQYF.

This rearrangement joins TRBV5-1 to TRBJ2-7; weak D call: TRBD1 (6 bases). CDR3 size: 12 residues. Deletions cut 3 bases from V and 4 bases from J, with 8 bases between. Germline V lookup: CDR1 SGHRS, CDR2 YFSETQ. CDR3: CASSSTGYEQYF. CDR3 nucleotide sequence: TGCGCCAGCAGCTCTACAGGGTACGAGCAGTACTTC.

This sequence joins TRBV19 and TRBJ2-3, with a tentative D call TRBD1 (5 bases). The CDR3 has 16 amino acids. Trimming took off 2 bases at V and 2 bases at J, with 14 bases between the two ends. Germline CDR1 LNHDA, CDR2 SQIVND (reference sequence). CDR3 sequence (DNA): TGTGCCAGTAGTATATCGCCCTCGGACAACACAGATACGCAGTATTTT. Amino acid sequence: CASSISPSDNTDTQYF.

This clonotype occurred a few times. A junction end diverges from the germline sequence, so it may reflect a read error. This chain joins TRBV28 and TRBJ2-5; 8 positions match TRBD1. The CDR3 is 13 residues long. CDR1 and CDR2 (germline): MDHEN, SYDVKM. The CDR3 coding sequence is TGTGCCAGTAGTTCGGACAGGGAAGAGACCCAGTACTTC. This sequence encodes CASSSDREETQYF.

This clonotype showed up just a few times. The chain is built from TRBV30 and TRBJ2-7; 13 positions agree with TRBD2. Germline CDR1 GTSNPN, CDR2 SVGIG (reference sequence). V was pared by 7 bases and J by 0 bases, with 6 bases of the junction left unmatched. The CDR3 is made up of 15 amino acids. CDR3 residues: CAFRGTSGASYEQYF. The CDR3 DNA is TGTGCCTTCCGGGGGACTAGCGGGGCCTCCTACGAGCAGTACTTC.